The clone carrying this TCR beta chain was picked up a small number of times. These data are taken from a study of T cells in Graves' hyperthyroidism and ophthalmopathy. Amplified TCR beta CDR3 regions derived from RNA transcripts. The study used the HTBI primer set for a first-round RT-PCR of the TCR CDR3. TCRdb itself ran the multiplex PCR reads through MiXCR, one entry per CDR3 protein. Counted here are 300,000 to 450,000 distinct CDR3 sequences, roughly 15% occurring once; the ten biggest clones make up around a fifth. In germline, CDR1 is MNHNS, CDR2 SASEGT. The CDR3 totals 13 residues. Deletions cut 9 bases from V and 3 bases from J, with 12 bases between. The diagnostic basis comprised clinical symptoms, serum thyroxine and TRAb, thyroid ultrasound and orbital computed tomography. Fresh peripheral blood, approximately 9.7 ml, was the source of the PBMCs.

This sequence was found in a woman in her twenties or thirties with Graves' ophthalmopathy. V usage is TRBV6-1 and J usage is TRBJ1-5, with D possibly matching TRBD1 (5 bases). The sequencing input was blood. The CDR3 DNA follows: TGTGCCAGTCGCACAGGACCCAATCAGCCCCAGCATTTT. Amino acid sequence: CASRTGPNQPQHF.